These 28 T cell receptor beta chains originate from one sample sequenced in a study of T cell responses to AZD1222 COVID-19 vaccine. TCRdb's copy holds only in-frame clones and misses some; the assay was immunoSEQ multiplex PCR. The sample has more than 110,000 clones, about 93% seen once; the top ten hold about 9.1%. The input for sequencing was peripheral blood, taken on day 0 of AZD1222 vaccination. Receptors originate from an adult in good health.

The chain links TRBV19 to TRBJ2-2; TRBD2 aligns across 7 bases. The CDR3 contains 13 residues. V dropped 5 bases and J dropped 7; count of bases not matched to a gene: 4. Germline lookup yields CDR1 LNHDA and CDR2 SQIVND (reference sequence). The CDR3 DNA reads TGTGCCAGTAGTCCAGGGAGGGTCGGGGAGCTGTTTTTT. Protein product: CASSPGRVGELFF.

This clone was seen just once. The V and J genes are TRBV4-2 and TRBJ1-2; D might be TRBD1 (6 bases). CDR1 LGHNA and CDR2 YNFKEQ come from the germline V gene. V was shortened by 3 bases and J by 8 bases, with 16 bases between the two germline ends. This CDR3 has 14 residues. CDR3 loop: CASSHEQGMYGYTF. The CDR3 DNA is TGTGCCAGCAGCCATGAACAGGGAATGTACGGCTACACCTTC.

The chain uses TRBV4-2 and TRBJ1-2; perhaps TRBD1 as D (5 bases). Germline assignment: CDR1 LGHNA and CDR2 YNFKEQ. The V end was cut by 3 bases, the J end by 2 bases, with 13 bases between. This CDR3 comprises 15 residues. CDR3 amino acids: CASSQAATENYGYTF. CDR3 DNA sequence: TGTGCCAGCAGCCAGGCCGCGACAGAGAACTATGGCTACACCTTC.

This chain joins TRBV19 and TRBJ1-1; D is unresolved. V was trimmed by 3 bases and J by 7 bases, leaving 9 bases between them. Germline CDR1 reads LNHDA; CDR2 reads SQIVND (reference sequence). This CDR3 is 12 amino acids long. CDR3 region: CASSIGLGEAFF. CDR3 in DNA: TGTGCCAGTAGTATCGGGCTGGGTGAAGCTTTCTTT.

V gene TRBV7-3 combines with J gene TRBJ1-2, with D perhaps TRBD1 (5 bases). The CDR3 runs to 13 residues. Trimming left V 1 base short and J 8 bases short, with 11 bases between. Germline CDR1 SGHTA, CDR2 FQGTGA. CDR3 DNA: TGTGCCAGCAGCTTAAACCCAGGGATCGGCTACACCTTC. Its protein product is CASSLNPGIGYTF.

This chain uses TRBV23-1 with TRBJ2-7, with 9 bases matching TRBD1. TRBV23-1 qualifies as an ORF whose function is uncertain. Losses at the gene ends were 11 bases for V and 6 bases for J; bases not matched to a gene: 11. This CDR3 comprises 13 residues. The CDR3 DNA sequence: TGCGCCGACCGGGACAGGGCCCGGAGCGAGCAGTACTTC. Protein sequence: CADRDRARSEQYF.

V is TRBV5-3 and J is TRBJ1-6; D is undetermined. TRBV5-3 is classed as an ORF, of uncertain function. V lost 1 base, J lost 3 bases, and 11 bases lay in between. The CDR3 is made up of 16 amino acids. CDR3 region: CARSLTRQFYNSPLHF. CDR3 coding DNA: TGTGCCAGAAGCTTGACCCGCCAGTTCTATAATTCACCCCTCCACTTT.

The chain uses TRBV28 and TRBJ1-5; perhaps TRBD1 as D (6 bases). The V gene lost 6 bases and the J gene lost 7 bases, with 16 bases spanning the gap. The CDR3 spans 14 residues. CDR1 MDHEN and CDR2 SYDVKM come from the germline V gene. CDR3 DNA sequence: TGTGCCAGCAGGCAAACAGGGCCGCGACAGCCCCAGCATTTT. Translated, it gives CASRQTGPRQPQHF. Based on the CDR3 plus reference TRBV28 and TRBJ1-5, the full variable domain is DVKVTQSSRYLVKRTGEKVFLECVQDMDHENMFWYRQDPGLGLRLIYFSYDVKMKEKGDIPEGYSVSREKKERFSLILESASTNQTSMYLCASRQTGPRQPQHFGDGTRLSIL.

J is TRBJ2-1 and V is TRBV7-9; 9 bases map to TRBD2. Per germline, CDR1 SEHNR and CDR2 FQNEAQ (reference sequence). V lost 1 base to trimming and J lost 8 bases; unmatched junction nucleotides: 6. The CDR3 contains 15 residues. The CDR3 coding sequence is TGTGCCAGCAGCTTAGGCGGGGGGGCCCTTTATGAGCAGTTCTTC. Translated, it gives CASSLGGGALYEQFF.

V is TRBV4-1 and J is TRBJ1-1; TRBD1 might be the D (5 bases). The V and J ends lost 1 base and 7 bases respectively, with 10 bases between them. The CDR3 extends over 13 amino acids. The V gene's germline CDR1 is MGHRA and CDR2 YSYEKL. The CDR3 coding sequence is TGCGCCAGCAGCCAAGTATCAGGGAATGAAGCTTTCTTT. This gives the protein CASSQVSGNEAFF.

The chain joins TRBV28 to TRBJ2-7; 7 positions agree with TRBD2. The length of the CDR3 is 14 residues. Germline CDR1 reads MDHEN; CDR2 reads SYDVKM. The ends lost 5 bases at V and 2 bases at J; junction bases unmatched: 6. The CDR3 sequence is CASSPPRGAYEQYF. In nucleotides, the CDR3 is TGTGCCAGCAGTCCCCCCCGGGGGGCCTACGAGCAGTACTTC.

The chain recombines TRBV5-1 with TRBJ1-6; D is undetermined. Germline lookup yields CDR1 SGHRS and CDR2 YFSETQ. The CDR3 sequence is 13 residues long. Trimming pared 0 bases from V and 7 bases from J, leaving 5 bases between. CDR3 coding DNA: TGCGCCAGCAGCTTGGGGAAGAATTCACCCCTCCACTTT. It translates to CASSLGKNSPLHF.

CDR3 sequence: CASSYSGSSAYEQYF. Here the CDR3 DNA reads TGTGCCAGCAGTTACTCAGGGTCCTCGGCCTACGAGCAGTACTTC. The chain links TRBV6-5 to TRBJ2-7; the D is unclear. Trimming stripped 0 bases from V and 2 bases from J, with 11 bases between. This CDR3 has 15 amino acids. The germline V gene encodes CDR1 MNHEY and CDR2 SVGAGI.

The chain uses TRBV7-3 and TRBJ2-2, with D hard to call. Germline CDR1 is SGHTA and CDR2 is FQGTGA. V lost 1 base to trimming and J lost 6 bases, with 9 bases between them. The CDR3 contains 14 residues. This CDR3 is CASSLKSGAGELFF. CDR3 DNA sequence: TGTGCCAGCAGCTTAAAGTCGGGCGCCGGGGAGCTGTTTTTT.

The chain joins TRBV19 to TRBJ1-2, with 9 positions matching TRBD1. With 6 bases clipped from V and 6 bases from J, the junction kept 5 bases outside the gene matches. The CDR3 is 13 residues long. Germline CDR1 LNHDA, CDR2 SQIVND (reference sequence). The chain's CDR3 is CASRNRGLHGYTF. CDR3 nucleotides: TGTGCCAGTAGGAACAGGGGGCTCCATGGCTACACCTTC.

The rearrangement uses TRBV30 and TRBJ1-2; D is unresolved. CDR3 size: 13 residues. Looked up from germline, CDR1 is GTSNPN and CDR2 is SVGIG (reference sequence). The V and J ends lost 4 bases and 4 bases respectively, with 13 bases between them. For the CDR3, the DNA is TGTGCCTGGAAGCCGGAGACGACCTATGGCTACACCTTC. It translates to CAWKPETTYGYTF.

The V call is TRBV18, the J call TRBJ2-7; 12 nucleotides align to TRBD1. With 3 bases clipped from V and 9 bases from J, the junction kept 3 bases outside the gene matches. The CDR3 contains 13 residues. CDR1 is KGHSH and CDR2 is LQKENI in the germline V gene. This CDR3 reads CASSPGGQGAQYF. The DNA for the CDR3 is TGTGCCAGCTCACCGGGGGGACAGGGGGCGCAGTACTTC.

The chain links TRBV27 to TRBJ2-1; D possibly corresponds to TRBD2 (7 bases). This CDR3 is 17 amino acids long. Trimming took 4 bases from V and 3 from J, leaving 19 bases between them. The germline gives CDR1 MNHEY, CDR2 SMNVEV (reference sequence). The CDR3, as DNA: TGTGCCAGCAGTTATCGGACAGCACGGGGGGTCTACAATGAGCAGTTCTTC. Amino acids: CASSYRTARGVYNEQFF.

The genes are TRBV21-1 and TRBJ1-5; the tabulated D call, TRBD1, remains unverified against the DNA. TRBV21-1 is recorded as a pseudogene. The CDR3 totals 15 residues. CDR3 in DNA: TGTGCCAGCAGCCGGGGACAGGGGGCGGGTCAGCCCCAGCATTTT. Protein sequence: CASSRGQGAGQPQHF.

The V and J genes are TRBV7-2 and TRBJ2-1, with D perhaps matching TRBD2 (5 bases). The CDR3 runs to 15 residues. Per germline, CDR1 SGHTA and CDR2 FQGNSA. Trimming took 1 base from V and 4 from J, leaving 11 bases between them. This CDR3 is CASSLGAGVYNEQFF. CDR3 DNA sequence: TGTGCCAGCAGCTTAGGGGCGGGTGTATACAATGAGCAGTTCTTC. The full variable domain, with the rest looked up from reference TRBV7-2 and TRBJ2-1, is GAGVSQSPSNKVTEKGKDVELRCDPISGHTALYWYRQSLGQGLEFLIYFQGNSAPDKSGLPSDRFSAERTGGSVSTLTIQRTQQEDSAVYLCASSLGAGVYNEQFFGPGTRLTVL.

The chain combines TRBV7-9 with TRBJ2-1; D might be TRBD1 (6 bases). CDR1 SEHNR and CDR2 FQNEAQ come from the germline V gene (reference sequence). The CDR3 runs to 17 residues. Trimming took off 0 bases at V and 5 bases at J, with 17 bases between the two ends. CDR3 bases: TGTGCCAGCAGCTTAGCCGGTTGGGCAGGGGTAGACAATGAGCAGTTCTTC. This gives the protein CASSLAGWAGVDNEQFF.

The chain couples TRBV6-2 or TRBV6-3 to TRBJ1-1; 8 nucleotides align to TRBD1. Trimming at V came to 6 bases and at J to 2 bases, leaving 5 bases not matched to a gene. Germline loops: CDR1 MNHEY, CDR2 SVGEGT. This CDR3 is 14 amino acids long. CDR3 DNA: TGTGCCAGCAGCATCGACAGGGGAAACACTGAAGCTTTCTTT. Translation: CASSIDRGNTEAFF.

The V call is TRBV6-1, the J call TRBJ2-5, with 9 bases identical to TRBD2. V was clipped by 3 bases and J by 4 bases; unmatched bases: 9. Germline loops: CDR1 MNHNS, CDR2 SASEGT. This CDR3 contains 16 residues. The CDR3 reads CASSEGGLAGLETQYF. The CDR3 DNA is TGTGCCAGCAGTGAGGGAGGGCTAGCGGGGTTAGAGACCCAGTACTTC.

The chain recombines TRBV5-1 with TRBJ1-4; 7 bases are shared with TRBD1. Germline-derived CDR1 and CDR2 are SGHRS and YFSETQ. The CDR3 sequence is 14 residues long. V lost 4 bases, J lost 1 base, and 1 base stayed unmatched. CDR3 loop: CASSRQGTNEKLFF. The CDR3, as DNA: TGCGCCAGCAGCAGACAGGGAACTAATGAAAAACTGTTTTTT.

The chain couples TRBV7-3 to TRBJ2-7; perhaps TRBD1 as D (5 bases). Germline loops: CDR1 SGHTA, CDR2 FQGTGA. The CDR3 has 15 residues. Trimming removed 2 bases from V and 0 bases from J, with 11 bases in between. The CDR3 region is CASSLQGSSSYEQYF. DNA of the CDR3: TGTGCCAGCAGCTTACAGGGCTCGAGCTCCTACGAGCAGTACTTC.

The chain couples TRBV12-3 or TRBV12-4 to TRBJ1-2; the D is unclear. This CDR3 has 12 amino acids. Trimming removed 3 bases at V and 4 bases at J, with 6 bases between. CDR3: CASSFFTYGYTF. The CDR3 bases are TGTGCCAGCAGTTTTTTCACCTATGGCTACACCTTC.

The J gene is TRBJ2-2, the V gene TRBV2; a weak D match, TRBD1 (6 bases). V lost 3 bases and J lost 6, with 14 bases in between. Germline V gives CDR1 SNHLY, CDR2 FYNNEI. The CDR3 is 15 amino acids. CDR3 in amino acids: CASSEAGVVAGELFF. The CDR3 region has the DNA TGTGCCAGCAGTGAGGCAGGGGTTGTTGCCGGGGAGCTGTTTTTT.

J is TRBJ1-4 and V is TRBV5-4; 9 bases line up with TRBD1. Trimming took 1 base from V and 3 from J; bases not matched to a gene: 7. There are 17 residues in the CDR3. Per the germline V gene, CDR1 is SGHNT and CDR2 is YYREEE (reference sequence). The CDR3 is CASSLRGDRASNEKLFF. The CDR3 nucleotides read TGTGCCAGCAGCTTGAGGGGGGACAGGGCATCTAATGAAAAACTGTTTTTT.